The clone carrying this T cell receptor beta chain was detected ten times or more. Its antigen remains unknown. It was blood bank volunteers in Maryland, USA who made up the healthy controls. The data were obtained in a study of neurological immune-mediated disorders. The authors produced cDNA by 5'RACE using 10-nucleotide random UMIs. One entry per CDR3 protein, called by TCRdb with MiXCR from the 5' RACE reads. There are about 48,000 distinct CDR3 sequences in the sample; more than 20% occur only once, and approximately 23% lies in the top ten. Study-wide findings and caveats: None of the CDR3 amino acid sequences of expanded clones recurred across subjects, suggesting private repertoires in all groups. It was HTLV-1-associated myelopathy that showed the most TCR clonal expansion, while multiple sclerosis showed the least, falling below healthy controls.

The CDR3 contains 15 residues. V was pared by 5 bases and J by 7 bases, with 8 bases of the junction left unmatched. This TCR was recovered from a woman aged 70-85 years in good health. The chain links TRBV12-3 or TRBV12-4 to TRBJ1-5, with TRBD1 matching 10 bases. The sequencing input was PBMCs. The CDR3 protein is CASSPLTGGGQPQHF. CDR3 bases: TGTGCCAGCAGTCCTTTGACAGGGGGCGGGCAGCCCCAGCATTTT.